This is a list of T cell receptor beta chains from one sample in a study of a mutant IDH1 vaccine in newly diagnosed glioma. Clones were sequenced by immunoSEQ multiplex PCR, and TCRdb holds only the in-frame ones, with some missing. In the table there are tens of thousands of clones, about 85% of which are singletons. For these receptors, no antigen is known. The sample was PBMCs, taken from a glioma patient whose treatment included an IDH1 peptide vaccine. The receptors here all came from a woman aged 45-65 years with glioma. Both conserved end residues are part of each CDR3. D genes are given only for firm matches. Rows may omit the clone size; those that give it use once, few, many or a size class.

CDR3 DNA	CDR3 protein	clone size	V gene	J gene	D gene
TGTGCCAGCAGTCTTAAACCGGGACAGGGTCTCTCTGGGGCCAACGTCCTGACTTTC	CASSLKPGQGLSGANVLTF	.	TRBV2	TRBJ2-6	TRBD1
TGTGCCAGCAGCCGCATGCGGGGGCCAGGAAACACCATATATTTT	CASSRMRGPGNTIYF	.	TRBV14	TRBJ1-3	.
TGTGCCAGCAGCCCTGGGACAGGGGCCTACGAGCAGTACTTC	CASSPGTGAYEQYF	.	TRBV7-9	TRBJ2-7	TRBD1
TGTGCCAGCAGCTTAGCGTCGGGTTGGAACACTGAAGCTTTCTTT	CASSLASGWNTEAFF	once	TRBV7-9	TRBJ1-1	.
TGTGCCAGTAGTAAGAGTACGCAAGGAGTGGGCTACAATGAGCAGTTCTTC	CASSKSTQGVGYNEQFF	.	TRBV19	TRBJ2-1	.
TGTGCCAGCAGTGGCATTTCTGTGAACACCGGGGAGCTGTTTTTT	CASSGISVNTGELFF	.	TRBV7-9	TRBJ2-2	.
TGTGCCAGCAGTGTAGGGGACACTGAAGCTTTCTTT	CASSVGDTEAFF	few	TRBV2	TRBJ1-1	.
TGTGCCACCAGCCCCCAGGGGAATAAGCAGTTCTTC	CATSPQGNKQFF	.	TRBV15	TRBJ2-1	.
TGTGCCACCAGCAGAGCCACAGATGAAGCTTTCTTT	CATSRATDEAFF	once	TRBV15	TRBJ1-1	.
TGTGCCAGCAGCAGTGGGACTTGGACCTACGAGCAGTACTTC	CASSSGTWTYEQYF	.	TRBV11-2	TRBJ2-7	.
TGCGCCAGCAGTGAGTCTTTCGGGGTAGCGGGAAAATACGAGCAGTACTTC	CASSESFGVAGKYEQYF	.	TRBV10-1	TRBJ2-7	TRBD2
TGTGCCAGCAGTGAGAGAGGACAGGGCCGTTGGAATTCACCCCTCCACTTT	CASSERGQGRWNSPLHF	.	TRBV2	TRBJ1-6	TRBD1
TGTGCCAGCAGCGTGGGAGCGGGAGATCAGGTAGAGACCCAGTACTTC	CASSVGAGDQVETQYF	once	TRBV9	TRBJ2-5	TRBD2
TGCAGCGTTGAACTAAGGAGCTCTGGGGCCAACGTCCTGACTTTC	CSVELRSSGANVLTF	.	TRBV29-1	TRBJ2-6	.
TGTGCCAGCAGCCCAGGGGGGAGGGATAGCAATCAGCCCCAGCATTTT	CASSPGGRDSNQPQHF	.	TRBV28	TRBJ1-5	TRBD1
TGTGCCAGCAGATGGGGTTATAGCAATCAGCCCCAGCATTTT	CASRWGYSNQPQHF	.	TRBV2	TRBJ1-5	.
TGTGCCAGCAGCGGGTTAACAGGGGGCGCGGTCGGCTACACCTTC	CASSGLTGGAVGYTF	.	TRBV5-6	TRBJ1-2	TRBD1
TGTGCCAGCAGTGACAACTACAGGACCTCCTACAATGAGCAGTTCTTC	CASSDNYRTSYNEQFF	.	TRBV6-4	TRBJ2-1	.
TGTGCCAGCAGCCCGACAGGTTTCTCTGGGGCCAACGTCCTGACTTTC	CASSPTGFSGANVLTF	.	TRBV28	TRBJ2-6	.